This T cell receptor beta chain is from a study of CD8+ T cells in alopecia areata (dated by TCRdb to 2016 to 2018). Regarding the complete study: The treated patients, all with moderate-to-severe alopecia areata, were enrolled in an open-label pilot trial of oral tofacitinib given at 5 to 10 mg twice daily. Tofacitinib was given for 6 to 18 months, followed by 6 months of follow-up off drug to assess delayed response and recurrence. For the treated patients, the SALT score, which quantifies what percentage of scalp surface area is affected, served as the measure of disease severity. The study used high-throughput TCRbeta sequencing to examine T cell clonal expansion in alopecia areata, in both the C3H/HeJ mouse model and human patients. Scalp tissue and sorted CD4+ and CD8+ peripheral blood T cells from patchy and totalis/universalis alopecia areata patients and from healthy controls were covered by human TCRbeta sequencing. Tofacitinib-treated patients had biopsies at baseline and at 4 and 24 weeks of treatment, with a later scalp biopsy in several patients. Clonality in the scalp was compared among normal scalp (n=4), patchy alopecia areata scalp (n=8), and alopecia totalis/universalis scalp (n=8). RNA was extracted with the PAXgene miRNA kit for fixed scalp, the miRNeasy kit for PBMCs, and the RNeasy kit for mouse skin. TCRbeta CDR3 regions were amplified by immunoSEQ multiplex PCR with 35 Vbeta forward and 13 Jbeta reverse primers. The investigation overall reported the following: During tofacitinib treatment, many expanded lesional clones remained in scalp and blood, and this persistence may partly explain relapse after treatment is stopped. The treated cohort was small, with a single nonresponder, so links between baseline CD8+ expansion and response need larger studies. Shared TCR sequences between patients were less evident than in mice, which may be partly attributable to HLA diversity in the patient population. Lesional scalp, especially in alopecia totalis/universalis, showed higher clonality and more expanded CD8+ clones than normal scalp, suggesting antigenic drive. Tofacitinib significantly lowered scalp clonality and the number of expanded CD8+ clones among the top 100 scalp clones. Scalp TCR repertoire analysis is complicated because resident alphabeta T cells in normal human skin are also sequenced, whereas mouse skin is dominated by gammadelta T cells.

The time point label on this specimen signifies: four to five weeks on oral tofacitinib. The treatment or condition label, as the study defines it: oral pan-JAK inhibitor, 5-10 mg twice daily. From alopecia areata patients, peripheral blood was collected along with lesional scalp punch biopsies. PBMCs were isolated by density centrifugation and stained for CD3, CD4 and CD8, and CD4+ and CD8+ T cells were sorted on a FACSAria. From cysteine to phenylalanine, the CDR3 is 15 amino acids long. This entry keeps only the CDR3 DNA: 45 bases, framed from base 1. The germline V gene (reference sequence) gives CDR1 as LNHDA and CDR2 as SQIVND. Compared with germline, V lacks 5 bases and J lacks 5 bases; bases without a gene match: 9. The library relied on the immunoSEQ multiplex PCR assay. RNA was extracted from all samples and reverse transcribed into cDNA, which served as template for TCR sequencing. SuperScript III was used to make first-strand cDNA, primed with a 2:1 mix of oligo-dT and random hexamers. A synthetic immune receptor repertoire was used to measure amplification bias, and any remaining bias was corrected computationally. In the original analysis: Raw reads were preprocessed for error removal, and CDR3 was defined according to IMGT conventions as running from the conserved cysteine to phenylalanine. Clonality was computed by normalizing Shannon entropy by log2 of the number of productive unique TCRs and subtracting the result from 1. CD4 or CD8 identity of scalp clones was inferred by cross-referencing scalp TCRbeta sequences with sorted blood CD4 and CD8 repertoires. TCRdb carries this immuneACCESS record with in-frame sequences only. Its versions omit some clonotypes, under half of them owing to an unresolved V gene in the studies checked, with the rest unexplained. V, J and clone size are taken as reported in that table, and D and trimming were inferred from the DNA itself. Within this sample are fewer than 250,000 clones, with around three fifths of them counted one time only. Around 4% of the sample comes from the top ten.

A word on this clone: Its cognate antigen has yet to be identified. No quality values exist for individual bases; no much larger clone is one base distant.

The source was CD4+ T cells sorted from blood, collected at week 4, from a patient treated with tofacitinib. The TCR originated in a human donor with alopecia areata. The chain uses TRBV19 and TRBJ1-5; TRBD1 aligns with 7 central bases. DNA sequence: TGTGCCAGTAGTGGCGGACAGGCGAACCATCAGCCCCAGCATTTT. Its translation is CASSGGQANHQPQHF.